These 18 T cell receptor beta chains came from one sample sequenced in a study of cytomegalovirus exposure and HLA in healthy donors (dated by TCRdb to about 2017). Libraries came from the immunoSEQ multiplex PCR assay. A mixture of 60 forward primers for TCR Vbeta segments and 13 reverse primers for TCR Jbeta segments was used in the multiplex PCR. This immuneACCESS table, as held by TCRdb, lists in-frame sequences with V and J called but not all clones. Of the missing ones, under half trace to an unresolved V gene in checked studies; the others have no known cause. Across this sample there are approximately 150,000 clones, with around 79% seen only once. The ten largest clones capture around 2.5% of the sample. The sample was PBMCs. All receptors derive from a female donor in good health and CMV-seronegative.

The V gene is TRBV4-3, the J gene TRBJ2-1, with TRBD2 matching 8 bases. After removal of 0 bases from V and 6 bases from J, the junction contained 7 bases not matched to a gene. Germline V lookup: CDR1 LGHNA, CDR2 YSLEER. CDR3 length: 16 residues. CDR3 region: CASSQDGSGSFNEQFF. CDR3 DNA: TGCGCCAGCAGCCAAGATGGAAGCGGGAGTTTCAATGAGCAGTTCTTC.

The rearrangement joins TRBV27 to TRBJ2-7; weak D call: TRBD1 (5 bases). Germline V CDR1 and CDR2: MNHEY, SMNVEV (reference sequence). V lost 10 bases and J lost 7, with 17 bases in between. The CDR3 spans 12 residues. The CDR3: CAIGPGLGEQYF. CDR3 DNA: TGTGCCATCGGACCAGGGTTAGGAGAGCAGTACTTC.

The CDR3 DNA is TGTGCCAGCTCCCTGGACACGTATGGCTACACCTTC. Its protein is CASSLDTYGYTF. The V call is TRBV18, the J call TRBJ1-2, with D possibly being TRBD1 (5 bases). CDR1 is KGHSH, CDR2 LQKENI, per germline. Trimming cost V 6 bases and J 5 bases, with 10 bases left between them. The CDR3 length is 12 residues.

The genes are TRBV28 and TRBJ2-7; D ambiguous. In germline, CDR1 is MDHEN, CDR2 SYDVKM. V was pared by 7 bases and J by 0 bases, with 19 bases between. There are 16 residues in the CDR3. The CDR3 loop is CASKERFPPSSYEQYF. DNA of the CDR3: TGTGCCAGCAAGGAGCGATTCCCCCCCTCCTCCTACGAGCAGTACTTC.

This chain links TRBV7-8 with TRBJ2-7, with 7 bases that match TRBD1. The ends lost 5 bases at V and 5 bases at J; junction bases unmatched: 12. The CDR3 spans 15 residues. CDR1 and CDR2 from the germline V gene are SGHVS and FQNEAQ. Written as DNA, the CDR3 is TGTGCCAGCAGCCCGAGGGGGCAGGGGATCGACGAGCAGTACTTC. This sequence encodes CASSPRGQGIDEQYF.

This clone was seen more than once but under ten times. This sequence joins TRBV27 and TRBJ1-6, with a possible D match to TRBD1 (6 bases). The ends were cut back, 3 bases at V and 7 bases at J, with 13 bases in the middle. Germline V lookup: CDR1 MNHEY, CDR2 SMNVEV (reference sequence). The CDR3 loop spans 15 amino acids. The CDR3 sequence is CASSFLQGGNSPLHF. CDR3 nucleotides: TGTGCCAGCAGTTTCTTACAGGGAGGGAATTCACCCCTCCACTTT.

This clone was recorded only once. For the CDR3, the DNA is TGTGCCAGCCTCGGCGGGAGCTCCTACAATGAGCAGTTCTTC. The encoded protein is CASLGGSSYNEQFF. This chain links TRBV28 with TRBJ2-1; 7 nucleotides line up with TRBD2. V lost 8 bases to trimming and J lost 0 bases; unmatched junction nucleotides: 4. The CDR3 has 14 residues. Germline loops: CDR1 MDHEN, CDR2 SYDVKM.

CDR3 DNA sequence: TGCGCCAGCAGCTTGGCGGGACAGACCTACAATGAGCAGTTCTTC. It encodes CASSLAGQTYNEQFF. This chain uses TRBV5-1 with TRBJ2-1; 7 nucleotides line up with TRBD1. V shed 0 bases, J shed 2 bases, and the junction held 2 bases outside the gene matches. Germline loops: CDR1 SGHRS, CDR2 YFSETQ. The length of the CDR3 is 15 residues.

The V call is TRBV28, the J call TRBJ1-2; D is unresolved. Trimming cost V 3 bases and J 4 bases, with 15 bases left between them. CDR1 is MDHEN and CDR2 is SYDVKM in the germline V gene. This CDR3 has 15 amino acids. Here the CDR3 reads CASSFRLRGFYGYTF. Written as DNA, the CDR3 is TGTGCCAGCAGTTTTCGGTTAAGAGGATTCTATGGCTACACCTTC.

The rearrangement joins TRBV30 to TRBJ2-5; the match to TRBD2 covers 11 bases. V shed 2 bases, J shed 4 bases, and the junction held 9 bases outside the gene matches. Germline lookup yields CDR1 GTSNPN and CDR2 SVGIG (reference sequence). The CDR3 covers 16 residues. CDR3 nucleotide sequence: TGTGCCTGGAGTTTCGTAGCTAGCGGGGGGCCAGAGACCCAGTACTTC. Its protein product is CAWSFVASGGPETQYF.

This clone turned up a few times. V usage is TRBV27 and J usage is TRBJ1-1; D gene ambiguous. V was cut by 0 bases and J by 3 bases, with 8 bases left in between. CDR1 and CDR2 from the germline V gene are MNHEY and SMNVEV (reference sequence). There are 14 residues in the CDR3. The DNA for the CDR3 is TGTGCCAGCAGTTTATCGTGGGGAGACACTGAAGCTTTCTTT. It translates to CASSLSWGDTEAFF.

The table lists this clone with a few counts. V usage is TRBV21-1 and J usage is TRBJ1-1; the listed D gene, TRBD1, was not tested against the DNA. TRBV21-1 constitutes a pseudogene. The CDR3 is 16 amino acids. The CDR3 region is CASSKGRGDRNTEAFF. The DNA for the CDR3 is TGTGCCAGCAGCAAGGGAAGGGGGGACAGGAACACTGAAGCTTTCTTT.

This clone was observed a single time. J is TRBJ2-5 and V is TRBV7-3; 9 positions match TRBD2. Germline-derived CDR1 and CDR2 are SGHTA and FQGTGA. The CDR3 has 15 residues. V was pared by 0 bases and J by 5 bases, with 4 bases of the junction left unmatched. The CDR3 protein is CASSLTGLAGETQYF. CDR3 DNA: TGTGCCAGCAGCTTAACTGGGCTAGCGGGGGAGACCCAGTACTTC.

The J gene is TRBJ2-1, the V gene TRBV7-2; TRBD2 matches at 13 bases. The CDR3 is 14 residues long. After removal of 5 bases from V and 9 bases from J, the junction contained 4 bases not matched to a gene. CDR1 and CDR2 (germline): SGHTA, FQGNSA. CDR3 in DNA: TGTGCCAGCAGCACACTAGCGGGGGGGTCTGAGCAGTTCTTC. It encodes CASSTLAGGSEQFF.

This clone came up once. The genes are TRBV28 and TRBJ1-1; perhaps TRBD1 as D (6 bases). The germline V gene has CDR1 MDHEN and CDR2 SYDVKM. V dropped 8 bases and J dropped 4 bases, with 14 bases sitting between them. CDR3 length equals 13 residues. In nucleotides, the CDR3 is TGTGCCAGCTTAGAACAGGGTAGCACTGAAGCTTTCTTT. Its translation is CASLEQGSTEAFF.

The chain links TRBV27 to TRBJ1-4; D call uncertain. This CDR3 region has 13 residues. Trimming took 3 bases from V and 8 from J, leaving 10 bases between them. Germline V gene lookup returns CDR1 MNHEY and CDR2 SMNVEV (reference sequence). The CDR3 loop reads CASSLKRGEKLFF. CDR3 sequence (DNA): TGTGCCAGCAGTTTGAAACGGGGAGAAAAACTGTTTTTT.

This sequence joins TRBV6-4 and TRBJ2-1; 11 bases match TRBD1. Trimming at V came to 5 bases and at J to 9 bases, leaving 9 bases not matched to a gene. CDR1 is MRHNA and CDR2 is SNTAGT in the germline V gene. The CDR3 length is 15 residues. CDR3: CASSPGQGAVGEQFF. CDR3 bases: TGTGCCAGCAGTCCCGGACAGGGGGCGGTTGGTGAGCAGTTCTTC.

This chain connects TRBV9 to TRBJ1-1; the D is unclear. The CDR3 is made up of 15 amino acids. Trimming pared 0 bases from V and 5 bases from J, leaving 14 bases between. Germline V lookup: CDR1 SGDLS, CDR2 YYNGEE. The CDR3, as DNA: TGTGCCAGCAGCGTAGGGCGGCTGGGTGGGACTGAAGCTTTCTTT. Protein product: CASSVGRLGGTEAFF.